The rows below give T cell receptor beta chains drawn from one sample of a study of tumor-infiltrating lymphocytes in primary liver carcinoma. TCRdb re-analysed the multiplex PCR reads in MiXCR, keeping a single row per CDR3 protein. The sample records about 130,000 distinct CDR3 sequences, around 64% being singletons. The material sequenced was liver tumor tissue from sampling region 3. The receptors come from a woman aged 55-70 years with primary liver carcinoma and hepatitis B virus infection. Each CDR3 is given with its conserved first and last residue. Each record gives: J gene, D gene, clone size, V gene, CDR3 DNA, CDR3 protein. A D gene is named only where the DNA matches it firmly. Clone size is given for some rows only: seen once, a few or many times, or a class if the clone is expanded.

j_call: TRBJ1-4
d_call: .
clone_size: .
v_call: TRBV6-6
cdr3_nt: TGTGCCAGCAGTTCCTCGCAGGGGCCGATCGTGGACGAAAAACTGCTTTTT
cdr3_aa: CASSSSQGPIVDEKLLF

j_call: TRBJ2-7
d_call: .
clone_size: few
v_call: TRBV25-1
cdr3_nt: TGTGCCAGCAGTGGGGTAGTCTACGAGCAGTACTTC
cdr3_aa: CASSGVVYEQYF

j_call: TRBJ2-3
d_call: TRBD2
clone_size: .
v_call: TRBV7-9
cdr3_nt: TGTGCCAGCAGCTCAGCTAGCGGGAGAGCAGATACGCAGTATTTT
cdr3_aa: CASSSASGRADTQYF

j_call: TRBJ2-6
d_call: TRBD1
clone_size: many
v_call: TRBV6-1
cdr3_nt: TGTGCCAGCAGTGAACAGGGGGCTGGGGCCAACGTCCTGACTTTC
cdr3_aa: CASSEQGAGANVLTF

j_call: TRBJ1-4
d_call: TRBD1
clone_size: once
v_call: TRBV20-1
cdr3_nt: TGCAGTGCTAGAGAACCGGGACAGGAATATGAAAAACTGTTTTTT
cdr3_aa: CSAREPGQEYEKLFF

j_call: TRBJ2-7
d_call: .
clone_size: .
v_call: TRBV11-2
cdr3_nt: TGTGCCAGCAGCATTACCCCCTGGACCTACGAGCAGTACTTC
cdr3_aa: CASSITPWTYEQYF

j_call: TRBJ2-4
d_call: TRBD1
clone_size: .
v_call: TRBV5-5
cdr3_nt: TGTGCTAGCAGCCTTGACAGGGGGAACCTAGCCAAAAACATTCAGCACTTC
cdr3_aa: CASSLDRGNLAKNIQHF

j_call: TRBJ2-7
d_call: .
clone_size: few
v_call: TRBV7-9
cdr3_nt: TGTGCCAGCAGCTTAAGGGGGGGCCGGACCGGACTAAACTACGAGCAGTACTTC
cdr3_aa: CASSLRGGRTGLNYEQYF

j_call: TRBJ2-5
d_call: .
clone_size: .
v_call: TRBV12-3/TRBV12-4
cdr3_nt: TGTGCCAGCAGTAAAACAGAGGGCCGGGAAGAGACCCGGTACTTC
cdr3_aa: CASSKTEGREETRYF

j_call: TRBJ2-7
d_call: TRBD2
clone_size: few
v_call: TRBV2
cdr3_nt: TGTGCCAGGCCCCTAGCGGGAGGGAGAGTCAACGAGCAGTACTTC
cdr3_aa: CARPLAGGRVNEQYF

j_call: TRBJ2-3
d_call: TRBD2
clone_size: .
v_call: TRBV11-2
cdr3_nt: TGTGCCAGCAGCTCCGAGACTAGCGCCAAGATAGATACGCAGTATTTT
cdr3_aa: CASSSETSAKIDTQYF

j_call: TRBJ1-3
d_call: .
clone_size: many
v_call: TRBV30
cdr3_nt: TGTGCCTGGAGGTACCTTAGTGGAAACACCATATATTTT
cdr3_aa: CAWRYLSGNTIYF

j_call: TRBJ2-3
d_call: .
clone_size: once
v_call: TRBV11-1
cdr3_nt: TGTGCCAGCAAGGGGGTCGAGACTAACACAGATACGCTGTATTTT
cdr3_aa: CASKGVETNTDTLYF

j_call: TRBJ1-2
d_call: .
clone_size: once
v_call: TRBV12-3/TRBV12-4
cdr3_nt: TGTGCCAGCAGCGAAAGGGGGGGGCGCCCCACAACTAACGTAGACTACGCTTTC
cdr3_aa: CASSERGGRPTTNVDYAF

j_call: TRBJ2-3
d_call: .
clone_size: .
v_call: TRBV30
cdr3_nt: TGTGCCTACTCCATACCGGGATGGACCGGGGATACGCAGTATTTT
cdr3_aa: CAYSIPGWTGDTQYF

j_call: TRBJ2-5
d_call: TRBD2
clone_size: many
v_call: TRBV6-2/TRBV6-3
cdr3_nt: TGTGCCAGCAGTTACCCCAAGCGGGAGGAGCGGGAGACCCAGTACTTC
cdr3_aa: CASSYPKREERETQYF

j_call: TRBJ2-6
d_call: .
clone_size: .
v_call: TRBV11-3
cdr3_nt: TGTGCCGGCAACCCCGGAGGGGCTCGTGGGGCCAATGTCCTGACTTTC
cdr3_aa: CAGNPGGARGANVLTF

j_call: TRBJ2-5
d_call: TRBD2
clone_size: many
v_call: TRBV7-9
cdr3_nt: TGTGCCAGCAGCTTGGGGCTAGCGGGAAGTCCTCAAGAGACCCAGTACTTC
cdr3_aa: CASSLGLAGSPQETQYF

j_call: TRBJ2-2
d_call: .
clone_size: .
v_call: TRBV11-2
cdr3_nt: TGTGCCAGCAGCTTACAGGTTTCCCCCGCGGGCGGGGAGCTATCTTTT
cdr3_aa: CASSLQVSPAGGELSF

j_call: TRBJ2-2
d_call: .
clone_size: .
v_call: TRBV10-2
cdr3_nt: TGCACCAGCAGTGGCCGTACCACCGGGGAGCTGTTTTTC
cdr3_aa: CTSSGRTTGELFF

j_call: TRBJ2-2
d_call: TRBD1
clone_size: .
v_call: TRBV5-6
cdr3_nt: TGTGCCAGCCAGACAGGGGGCCCCGGGGAGCTGTTTTTT
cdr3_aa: CASQTGGPGELFF

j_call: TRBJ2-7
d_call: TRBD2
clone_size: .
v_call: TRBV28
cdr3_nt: TGTGCCAGCAGTTCGTCCGGGGCGGGAGGTCGGAACGAGGAGTACTTC
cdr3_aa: CASSSSGAGGRNEEYF

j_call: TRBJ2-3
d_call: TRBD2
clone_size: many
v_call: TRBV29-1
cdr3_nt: TGCAGCGTTGAAGATCTGACTAGCGGCCTTAGCACAGATACGCAGTATTTT
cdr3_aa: CSVEDLTSGLSTDTQYF

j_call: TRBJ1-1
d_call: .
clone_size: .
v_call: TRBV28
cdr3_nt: TGTGCCAGTGGGGCGTCGCTCGGCCAGGGCACTGAAGCTCTCTTT
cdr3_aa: CASGASLGQGTEALF

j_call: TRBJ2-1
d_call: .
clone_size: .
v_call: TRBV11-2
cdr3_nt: TGTGCCAGCAGCTTACTATTGGCGAGAGGGCCCGGCCCACTTGAGCAGTTCTTC
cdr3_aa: CASSLLLARGPGPLEQFF

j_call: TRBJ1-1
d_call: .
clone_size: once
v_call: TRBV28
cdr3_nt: TGTGCCAGCAGTTTACCTCAGAACACTGAAGTTTTCTTT
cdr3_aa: CASSLPQNTEVFF

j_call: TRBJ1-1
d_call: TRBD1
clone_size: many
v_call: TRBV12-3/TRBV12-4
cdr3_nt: TGTGCCAGCATAGATCGACCCCCGTCTATCAGGGGGCCAGACACTGAAGCTTTCTTT
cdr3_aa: CASIDRPPSIRGPDTEAFF

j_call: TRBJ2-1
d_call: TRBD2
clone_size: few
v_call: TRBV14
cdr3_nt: TGTGCTAGCAGCCAAGAGTACGGGACTAGCGTTTCACTCGAGCAGCTCTTC
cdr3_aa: CASSQEYGTSVSLEQLF

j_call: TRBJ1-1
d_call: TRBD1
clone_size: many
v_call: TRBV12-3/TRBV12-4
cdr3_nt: TGTGCCAGCAGTCGACAGGGGACGGCCACTGAAGCTTTCTTT
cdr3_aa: CASSRQGTATEAFF

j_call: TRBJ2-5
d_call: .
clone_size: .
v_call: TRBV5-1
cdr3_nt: TGCGCCAGCAACCTCCTAGGGGAGACCCAGTACTTC
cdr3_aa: CASNLLGETQYF

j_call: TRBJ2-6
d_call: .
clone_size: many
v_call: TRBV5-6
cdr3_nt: TGTGCCAGCAGCCCCTGGGCCAACGTCCTGACTTTC
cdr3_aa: CASSPWANVLTF

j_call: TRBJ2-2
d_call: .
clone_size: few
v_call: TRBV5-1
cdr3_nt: TGCGCCAGCAGCTCTAGGGCGGGGACCGGGGAGCTGTTTTTT
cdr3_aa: CASSSRAGTGELFF

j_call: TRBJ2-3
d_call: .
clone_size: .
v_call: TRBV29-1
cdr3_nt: TGCGGCGCGGGGTTCAGACCGCGCACAGATACGCAGTATTTT
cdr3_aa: CGAGFRPRTDTQYF

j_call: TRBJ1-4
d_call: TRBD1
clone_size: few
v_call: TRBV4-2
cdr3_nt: TGTGCCAGCAGTCAAGGGAACAGGGGGCGAGGAAAACTGTTTTTT
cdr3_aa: CASSQGNRGRGKLFF